This T cell receptor beta chain derives from a study of OX40 agonist ivuxolimab in advanced cancers. Study findings and constraints: Blood T cells, both CD4+ and CD8+, expanded clonally by week 6 at 0.1 to 3.0 mg/kg. The study did not work out the antigen specificity of the expanded peripheral T cells.

Baseline, cycle 4 day 1, and cycle 7 day 1 were the blood sampling points. Germline assignment: CDR1 SGDLS and CDR2 YYNGEE. The CDR3 runs to 14 residues. V dropped 4 bases and J dropped 1 base, with 9 bases sitting between them. TCRdb keeps only in-frame clones here, not all; method: immunoSEQ multiplex PCR. The table shows tens of thousands of clones, with roughly 89% occurring only once. With respect to this clone: The antigen remains unidentified.

This sample comprised CD4+ or CD8+ T cells sorted from blood, obtained in a trial of the OX40 agonist ivuxolimab. The receptor was isolated from an adult with an advanced solid tumor such as melanoma, head and neck, liver or kidney cancer. V is TRBV9 and J is TRBJ1-5; a weak D match, TRBD1 (5 bases). CDR3 amino acids: CASSPPGSNQPQHF. DNA for the CDR3: TGTGCCAGCAGCCCACCAGGGAGCAATCAGCCCCAGCATTTT.